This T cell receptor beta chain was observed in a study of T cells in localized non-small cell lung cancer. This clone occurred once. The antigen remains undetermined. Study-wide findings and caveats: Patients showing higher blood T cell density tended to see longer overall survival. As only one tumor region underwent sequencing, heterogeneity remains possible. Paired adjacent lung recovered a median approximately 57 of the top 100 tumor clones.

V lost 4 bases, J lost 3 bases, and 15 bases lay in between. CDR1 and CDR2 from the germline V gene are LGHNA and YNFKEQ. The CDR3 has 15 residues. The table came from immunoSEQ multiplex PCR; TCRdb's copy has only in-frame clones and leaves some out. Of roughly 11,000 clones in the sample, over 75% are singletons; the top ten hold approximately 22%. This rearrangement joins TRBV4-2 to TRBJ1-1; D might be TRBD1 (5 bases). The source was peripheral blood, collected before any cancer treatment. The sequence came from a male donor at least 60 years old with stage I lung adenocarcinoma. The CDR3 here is CASSPRWGGDTEAFF. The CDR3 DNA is TGTGCCAGCAGCCCCCGATGGGGAGGGGACACTGAAGCTTTCTTT.